One sample yielded the 27 T cell receptor beta chains listed below, sequenced in a study of OX40 agonist ivuxolimab in advanced cancers. Profiled with immunoSEQ multiplex PCR; TCRdb holds only in-frame clones, not every one. This sample has tens of thousands of clones, with roughly 87% found just once. Specimen: CD4+ or CD8+ T cells sorted from blood, collected in a trial of the OX40 agonist ivuxolimab. The receptors were sampled from an adult with an advanced solid tumor such as melanoma, head and neck, liver or kidney cancer.

CDR3 coding DNA: TGCGCCAGCAAGGGGACAGAGAACACCGGGGAGCTGTTTTTT. As protein: CASKGTENTGELFF. The chain employs TRBV5-1 and TRBJ2-2; 7 bases match TRBD1. The germline V gene has CDR1 SGHRS and CDR2 YFSETQ. The V segment lost 6 bases and the J segment 1 base; nucleotides outside the gene matches: 3. This CDR3 region has 14 residues.

The chain carries TRBV7-2 and TRBJ1-1; TRBD1 might be the D (6 bases). Trimming stripped 3 bases from V and 9 bases from J, with 14 bases between. The CDR3 sequence is 13 residues long. Germline V gene lookup returns CDR1 SGHTA and CDR2 FQGNSA. CDR3 DNA sequence: TGTGCCAGCAGCTTGGAGTGGGGGCTTCAAGCTTTCTTT. It encodes CASSLEWGLQAFF.

This clone was seen more than once but under ten times. The chain employs TRBV7-9 and TRBJ1-4; no clear D gene. V gave up 3 bases and J gave up 3 bases, with 17 bases separating them. CDR3 length: 17 residues. Germline V gene lookup returns CDR1 SEHNR and CDR2 FQNEAQ (reference sequence). In DNA, the CDR3 is TGTGCCAGCAGCTTCCCGGGCCGGGTCGACCCTAATGAAAAACTGTTTTTT. Its protein product is CASSFPGRVDPNEKLFF.

This clone was counted a single time. The genes are TRBV5-1 and TRBJ2-3; D remains unclear. V was clipped by 4 bases and J by 2 bases, with 14 bases between them. Germline CDR1 and CDR2: SGHRS and YFSETQ. CDR3 size: 15 residues. CDR3 amino acids: CASSRGPELTDTQYF. For the CDR3, the DNA is TGCGCCAGCAGCAGAGGACCGGAACTCACAGATACGCAGTATTTT.

The rearrangement joins TRBV20-1 to TRBJ1-1; possible D gene TRBD1, 5 bases. Germline CDR1 reads DFQATT; CDR2 reads SNEGSKA (reference sequence). Between the trimmed V and J ends, which lost 6 bases and 0 bases, there was a span of 5 bases. CDR3 size: 11 residues. CDR3 amino acids: CSADMNTEAFF. Here the CDR3 DNA reads TGCAGTGCGGACATGAACACTGAAGCTTTCTTT.

J is TRBJ1-5 and V is TRBV27, with D perhaps TRBD1 (6 bases). V was shortened by 6 bases and J by 7 bases, with 13 bases between the two germline ends. Germline V lookup: CDR1 MNHEY, CDR2 SMNVEV (reference sequence). This CDR3 comprises 13 residues. CDR3: CASSHTGLQPQHF. DNA of the CDR3: TGTGCCAGCAGCCACACAGGGCTCCAGCCCCAGCATTTT.

The chain is built from TRBV6-6 and TRBJ1-4, with D perhaps matching TRBD1 (5 bases). This CDR3 has 15 amino acids. Trimming stripped 0 bases from V and 8 bases from J, with 13 bases between. The V gene's germline CDR1 is MNHNY and CDR2 SVGAGI (reference sequence). The CDR3: CASSYSQVGGEKLFF. The CDR3, as DNA: TGTGCCAGCAGTTACTCGCAAGTCGGGGGAGAAAAACTGTTTTTT.

V usage is TRBV5-1 and J usage is TRBJ2-1; tentatively, D is TRBD1 or TRBD2 (5 bases each). From germline, CDR1 is SGHRS and CDR2 YFSETQ. V shed 0 bases and J shed 4 bases, with 11 bases lying between them. The CDR3 totals 15 residues. CDR3 region: CASSLAPGAYNEQFF. CDR3 coding DNA: TGCGCCAGCAGCTTGGCCCCCGGGGCATACAATGAGCAGTTCTTC.

The chain joins TRBV7-2 to TRBJ2-3; D unresolved. The CDR3 sequence is 11 residues long. Germline V lookup: CDR1 SGHTA, CDR2 FQGNSA. Trimming took off 1 base at V and 12 bases at J, with 8 bases between the two ends. The CDR3 DNA reads as TGTGCCAGCAGCTTAGGTACCATCCAGTATTTT. This gives the protein CASSLGTIQYF.

The rearrangement links TRBV6-5 to TRBJ2-6; D tentatively fits TRBD1 or TRBD2 (5 bases each). Germline loops: CDR1 MNHEY, CDR2 SVGAGI. V lost 0 bases and J 2 bases, leaving 8 bases between the germline ends. This CDR3 is 16 amino acids long. CDR3 region: CASSYSRGAGANVLTF. CDR3 sequence (DNA): TGTGCCAGCAGTTACTCGAGGGGCGCTGGGGCCAACGTCCTGACTTTC.

The chain is built from TRBV6-5 and TRBJ2-2; 7 bases align to TRBD2. Germline CDR1 MNHEY, CDR2 SVGAGI. The CDR3 has 15 amino acids. The junction had 9 bases not matched to a gene; V was cut back by 6 bases and J by 5 bases. The CDR3 region is CASRGRARRTGELFF. The DNA for the CDR3 is TGTGCCAGCAGGGGGAGGGCGCGACGGACCGGGGAGCTGTTTTTT.

This clone was observed a single time. This chain connects TRBV7-9 to TRBJ2-5; D might be TRBD2 (7 bases). Germline-derived CDR1 and CDR2 are SEHNR and FQNEAQ (reference sequence). The V and J ends lost 7 bases and 1 base respectively, with 16 bases between them. CDR3 length: 15 amino acids. The CDR3 DNA reads TGTGCCAGCATCAGTCGGGGGGCCCCCCAAGAGACCCAGTACTTC. Protein: CASISRGAPQETQYF.

The chain uses TRBV7-8 and TRBJ1-4; D is unclear. CDR3 length equals 14 residues. Trimming took 5 bases from V and 4 from J, leaving 11 bases between them. Germline V gives CDR1 SGHVS, CDR2 FQNEAQ. CDR3 bases: TGTGCCAGCAGCCCAGAATGGGGTAATGAAAAACTGTTTTTT. Its translation: CASSPEWGNEKLFF.

The chain uses TRBV15 and TRBJ1-5, with 8 positions matching TRBD1. Germline V lookup: CDR1 LNHNV, CDR2 YYDKDF (reference sequence). The CDR3 runs 15 residues. V shed 1 base and J 6 bases; nucleotides not matched to a gene: 5. In DNA, the CDR3 is TGTGCCACCAGCAGAGGGGCAGGGGGCTCTCAGCCCCAGCATTTT. Translating it yields CATSRGAGGSQPQHF.

CDR3 in DNA: TGTGCCAGCAGCTTAAGACTCAGGGGGAATGGGAATGAGCAGTTCTTC. Its translation is CASSLRLRGNGNEQFF. The chain carries TRBV7-3 and TRBJ2-1; TRBD1 aligns across 7 bases. CDR1 SGHTA and CDR2 FQGTGA come from the germline V gene. CDR3 length equals 16 residues. The V gene end was trimmed by 1 base and the J gene end by 7 bases; junction bases not matched to a gene: 10.

The chain combines TRBV6-1 with TRBJ2-2; unclear D gene. V lost 5 bases and J lost 4, with 8 bases in between. Germline V lookup: CDR1 MNHNS, CDR2 SASEGT. There are 13 residues in the CDR3. Here the CDR3 reads CASSSGPTGELFF. The CDR3 region has the DNA TGTGCCAGCAGTTCAGGACCCACCGGGGAGCTGTTTTTT.

The rearrangement links TRBV12-5 to TRBJ2-5; 10 nucleotides agree with TRBD2. This CDR3 is built from 15 residues. Trimming at V came to 6 bases and at J to 3 bases, leaving 7 bases not matched to a gene. Germline CDR1 is LGHNT and CDR2 is FRNRAP. CDR3 region: CASGLGLAPKETQYF. CDR3 coding DNA: TGTGCTAGTGGACTGGGACTAGCGCCGAAAGAGACCCAGTACTTC.

This chain joins TRBV30 and TRBJ2-3; perhaps TRBD2 as D (5 bases). CDR1 GTSNPN and CDR2 SVGIG come from the germline V gene (reference sequence). V lost 0 bases, J lost 3 bases, and 7 bases lay in between. There are 13 residues in the CDR3. In DNA form, the CDR3 reads TGTGCCTGGAGTGTAGCGGAGACAGATACGCAGTATTTT. Protein product: CAWSVAETDTQYF.

This clone was seen a handful of times. V and J are TRBV7-9 and TRBJ2-7; D is unresolved. Trimming removed 3 bases at V and 0 bases at J, with 0 bases between. CDR1 is SEHNR, CDR2 FQNEAQ, per germline (reference sequence). This CDR3 has 11 residues. CDR3 region: CASSFSYEQYF. CDR3 in DNA: TGTGCCAGCAGCTTCTCCTACGAGCAGTACTTC.

This chain connects TRBV10-2 to TRBJ2-3; possibly TRBD1 for D (7 bases). V lost 4 bases and J 4 bases, leaving 18 bases between the germline ends. This CDR3 is built from 16 residues. The V gene's germline CDR1 is WSHSY and CDR2 SAAADI. CDR3 coding DNA: TGCGCCAGCAGTGCCCAGGGGGGAGGAGTAGCAGATACGCAGTATTTT. It codes for CASSAQGGGVADTQYF.

This clone came up a few times. V is TRBV6-6 and J is TRBJ1-2; 7 bases are shared with TRBD1. The CDR3 runs 16 residues. With V trimmed by 6 bases and J by 7 bases, 17 bases remained unmatched. CDR1 is MNHNY, CDR2 SVGAGI, per germline (reference sequence). Here the CDR3 DNA reads TGTGCCAGCAGCTCCATGAAACCAGACAGGGAAGGTGGCTACACCTTC. Residues: CASSSMKPDREGGYTF.

The chain combines TRBV28 with TRBJ1-5; no clear D gene. This CDR3 comprises 17 residues. CDR1 is MDHEN, CDR2 SYDVKM, per germline. Trimming left V 5 bases short and J 0 bases short, with 17 bases between. The CDR3 DNA is TGTGCCAGCAGTGACCCACGGAGCAGATATAGCAATCAGCCCCAGCATTTT. As protein: CASSDPRSRYSNQPQHF.

The chain uses TRBV2 and TRBJ2-5; possible D gene TRBD1, 7 bases. CDR1 and CDR2 from the germline V gene are SNHLY and FYNNEI. Trimming cost V 2 bases and J 2 bases, with 9 bases left between them. The CDR3 has 14 amino acids. The CDR3 DNA follows: TGTGCCAGCAGTGAACAGGGGGGTCAAGAGACCCAGTACTTC. It is translated as CASSEQGGQETQYF.

The chain is built from TRBV7-9 and TRBJ2-3; TRBD2 aligns across 11 bases. The germline CDR1 and CDR2 sequences are SEHNR and FQNEAQ (reference sequence). The CDR3 runs to 16 residues. Losses at the gene ends were 3 bases for V and 4 bases for J; bases not matched to a gene: 6. CDR3 loop: CASSLLAGGPPDTQYF. In nucleotides, the CDR3 is TGTGCCAGCAGCTTGTTAGCGGGGGGGCCCCCAGATACGCAGTATTTT.

J is TRBJ1-3 and V is TRBV30; D is ambiguous. The V and J ends lost 4 bases and 4 bases respectively, with 14 bases between them. CDR3 size: 14 residues. CDR1 and CDR2 (germline): GTSNPN, SVGIG (reference sequence). CDR3 nucleotide sequence: TGTGCCTGGACGCGGTCAGCAGTAGGAAACACCATATATTTT. Protein sequence: CAWTRSAVGNTIYF. The full variable domain, its missing parts supplied by reference TRBV30 and TRBJ1-3, is SQTIHQWPATLVQPVGSPLSLECTVEGTSNPNLYWYRQAAGRGLQLLFYSVGIGQISSEVPQNLSASRPQDRQFILSSKKLLLSDSGFYLCAWTRSAVGNTIYFGEGSWLTVV.

The rearrangement uses TRBV5-1 and TRBJ1-3, with D possibly matching TRBD1 (6 bases). Per germline, CDR1 SGHRS and CDR2 YFSETQ. The CDR3 totals 16 residues. With 4 bases removed from V and 1 base from J, the gap between germline ends came to 15 bases. The CDR3 loop is CASSDPRGASGNTIYF. DNA for the CDR3: TGCGCCAGCAGCGATCCCCGGGGGGCTTCTGGAAACACCATATATTTT.

Here the CDR3 reads CASSFLGGSGYTF. The CDR3 nucleotides read TGTGCCAGCAGTTTTCTTGGGGGAAGTGGCTACACCTTC. The chain has TRBV27 and TRBJ1-2, with D perhaps matching TRBD1 (5 bases). The CDR3 sequence is 13 residues long. CDR1 is MNHEY, CDR2 SMNVEV, per germline (reference sequence). Trimming left V 3 bases short and J 7 bases short, with 12 bases between.